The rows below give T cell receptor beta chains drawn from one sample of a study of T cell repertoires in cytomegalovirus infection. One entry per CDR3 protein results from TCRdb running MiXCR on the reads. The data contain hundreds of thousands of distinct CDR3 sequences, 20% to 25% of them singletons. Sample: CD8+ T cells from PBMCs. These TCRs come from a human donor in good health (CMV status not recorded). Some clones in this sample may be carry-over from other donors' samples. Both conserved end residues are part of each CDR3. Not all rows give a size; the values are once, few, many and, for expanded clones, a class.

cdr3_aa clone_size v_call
CSARDLQGRSYEQYF - TRBV20-1
CSVGANEQFF few TRBV29-1
CASSARTGGLYEQYF - TRBV5-1
CASRRQGRPGELFF once TRBV6-1
CATTAGGMNQPQHF - TRBV7-9
CASSLDWDYGYTF few TRBV7-9
CASGLMTGRNQPQHF many TRBV12-5
CASSLETSGAQETQYF many TRBV7-8
CASSFWGVLNTGELFF - TRBV28
CASSYSIGALQPQHF few TRBV6-2/TRBV6-3
CASSTHTDTQYF - TRBV11-2
CASSHTPRNTEAFF many TRBV7-2
CASSEERGRAYEQYF few TRBV2
CASSLVALAGAFQETQYF - TRBV12-3/TRBV12-4
CASSVKPGQASYNEQFF - TRBV7-2
CSVEPTGTGTYEQYF - TRBV29-1
CASSYSSGGASKNIQYF - TRBV6-5
CVSSVEGYYNEQFF - TRBV9
CASSLIAGSTDTQYF many TRBV7-2
CSASRQNSNQPQHF few TRBV20-1
CASNNDRGGYGYTF - TRBV19
CASSFTLRSGTFF many TRBV6-1
CASSFPLLPSSYGYTF many TRBV28
CASSFTGGINYGYTF many TRBV7-8
CASSLSELMNTEAFF - TRBV28
CSARDMESGANVLTF few TRBV20-1
CASSPPLTAGPFNYGYTF few TRBV7-9
CASSPTGLGETQYF few TRBV7-9
CATLGQGFYNEQFF few TRBV28
CSAGTLYYEQYF - TRBV20-1
CASSEFPSSYNEQFF many TRBV6-1
CASSYSMLSTEAFF once TRBV6-5
CASSLEQASSYEQYF many TRBV7-6
CASSPIRVYSTDTQYF few TRBV7-8
CSVELRTGELFF few TRBV29-1
CASSTRQGDGELFF - TRBV5-1
CASSPQGTSTQETQYF many TRBV6-1
CASSFDRQGGSYNEQFF many TRBV28
CATSDGAYGYTF - TRBV24-1
CASSFGRFSNQPQHF few TRBV7-8
CASARTSGHEQFF few TRBV5-1
CASREGSDTEAFF many TRBV7-6
CASSFLGVFFYEQFF - TRBV5-1
CATSSGTGVNEQFF - TRBV15
CASSFSQGRAFF many TRBV28
CASSGSADYSNQPQHF many TRBV7-9
CSAPNRDRVFYEQYF many TRBV20-1
CASSSGVRGQETQYF many TRBV7-2
CASSIAGLDYGYTF - TRBV19
CASSLRRGVNQPQHF - TRBV4-1
CPVTPLETLNCGYTF - TRBV6-5
CAIKMKQGKGNTIYF - TRBV10-3
CASRLNSAYEQYF - TRBV5-1
CASRNKTVPYEQYF - TRBV7-9
CASRRQYQETQYF many TRBV7-9
CASSLGDFYEQYF - TRBV13
CASSLEEDARTQYF few TRBV7-9
CASSVAEFGQPQHF - TRBV9
CASSVAPASGGSDTQYF - TRBV9
CASRIRQGRTDTQYF - TRBV12-3/TRBV12-4